This TCR beta chain is drawn from a study of cytomegalovirus exposure and HLA in healthy donors. It was with 60 Vbeta and 13 Jbeta primers that the PCR ran. Sequenced by immunoSEQ multiplex PCR; TCRdb stores in-frame clones only, minus some. Among around 150,000 clones listed, 76% were seen once. Trimming cost V 6 bases and J 4 bases; bases outside gene matches: 9. Germline values: CDR1 SGHRS, CDR2 YFSETQ. This CDR3 has 15 residues. The chain couples TRBV5-1 to TRBJ1-1; 10 bases are shared with TRBD1. The TCR was taken from a male donor in good health and CMV-seronegative. Sequenced input: PBMCs. The CDR3 DNA follows: TGCGCCAGCAAGCGACAGGGGGCTTTAGGCACTGAAGCTTTCTTT. Translated, it gives CASKRQGALGTEAFF.